The T cell receptor beta chain under discussion was sequenced for a study of blood T cell repertoires in COVID-19. Study-level information: COVID-19 samples from acute and convalescent phases originated in the United States, Italy and Spain. From T cells, B-cell-depleted T cells, or PBMCs came the material, which was cDNA or gDNA.

As regards this clone: The same CDR3 is also encoded by other DNA sequences in this sample.

Participant reports of clinical history set cohort assignment. Recovered status applied to Cohort 3 donors who had two consecutive negative PCRs. It also applied to those with clearance or with symptom resolution. Per germline, CDR1 SGHRS and CDR2 YFSETQ. The J segment lost 5 bases and the V segment lost 0 bases, leaving 2 bases of the junction unmatched. The CDR3 extends over 15 amino acids. Here immunoSEQ multiplex PCR was the method, and the copy in TCRdb shows in-frame clones only, minus some. The sample lists 200,000 to 250,000 clones, 65% to 85% occurring once. Input material: PBMCs or T cells enriched from blood (not recorded which). The clonotype comes from a woman aged 55-70 years who had recovered from COVID-19. The rearrangement links TRBV5-1 to TRBJ1-6; 7 positions agree with TRBD1. The CDR3 DNA reads TGCGCCAGCAGCTTGGAGGGGGCGGATAATTCACCCCTCCACTTT. It codes for CASSLEGADNSPLHF.